This entry features one TCR beta chain sequence. Its antigen is as yet unknown. Per the germline V gene, CDR1 is GTSNPN and CDR2 is SVGIG (reference sequence). There are 14 residues in the CDR3. The V segment lost 2 bases and the J segment 6 bases; nucleotides outside the gene matches: 8. At collection, donors were nominally healthy, but unrecorded immune exposures were probable. The sample originates from a study of cytomegalovirus exposure and HLA in healthy donors. For the study at large: From HLA-typed donors, an early data release held about 85 million unique TCRs. Researchers found that more than 70% of about 400 genotyped donors fell within the Caucasian-associated ancestry cluster. Study-level results: Common viral pathogens seemed to be connected with several of the most significant clusters, according to a later analysis.

The PCR used 60 Vbeta and 13 Jbeta primers. Sequencing was performed with immunoSEQ multiplex PCR; in TCRdb, only in-frame clones are kept and a portion is missing. The data show roughly 120,000 clones, over 60% seen once. The source material was PBMCs. The chain combines TRBV30 with TRBJ2-7, with TRBD1 matching over 9 bases. This receptor was obtained from a woman in her twenties or thirties in good health and CMV-seropositive. In DNA form, the CDR3 reads TGTGCCTGGAGTTCCCGGGACAGGGTTTTCGAGCAGTACTTC. Its protein is CAWSSRDRVFEQYF.